These T cell receptor beta chains were read from a single sample in a study of shared clonotypes between healthy human individuals. Sequenced by immunoSEQ multiplex PCR; TCRdb stores in-frame clones only, minus some. The sample has 950,000 to 1,300,000 clones; 75% are singletons. Material: memory CD4+ T cells sorted from blood. These TCRs come from a young man in good health. The CDR3 runs from the conserved cysteine through the conserved F or W. Each record gives: clone size, D gene, J gene, V gene, CDR3 DNA, CDR3 protein. A D gene is named only where the DNA matches it firmly. Only part of the rows carry a size: once, few, many, or a class if the clone is expanded.

>once|TRBD1|TRBJ2-7|TRBV4-2
TGTGCCAGCAGCCAAGCCGGGACAGGATACTACGAGCAGTACTTC
CASSQAGTGYYEQYF
>-|-|TRBJ1-2|TRBV28
TGTGCCAGCGGAAACAGGGAAAGTGGCTACACCTTC
CASGNRESGYTF
>-|TRBD2|TRBJ2-1|TRBV5-1
TGCGCCAGCAGCTTGGAACTAGCGGGAGGGCCAAATGAGCAGTTCTTC
CASSLELAGGPNEQFF
>-|-|TRBJ2-1|TRBV11-3
TGTGCCAGCAGCATCCGGGACAACGACAATGAGCAGTTCTTC
CASSIRDNDNEQFF
>-|TRBD2|TRBJ2-3|TRBV5-1
TGCGCCAGCAGCTTGGGTCTCCTAGCGGGGGGCACAGATACGCAGTATTTT
CASSLGLLAGGTDTQYF
>-|-|TRBJ1-5|TRBV6-5
TGTGCCAGCAGGAAGGGGACACGGTCGGGTCAGCCCCAGCATTTT
CASRKGTRSGQPQHF
>-|-|TRBJ2-3|TRBV5-6
TGTGCCAGCAGCAAAAGTGGATGGGGAGATACGCAGTATTTT
CASSKSGWGDTQYF
>-|-|TRBJ2-7|TRBV4-1
TGCGCCAGTAGGGGCAGGGGATCCTACGAGCAGTACTTC
CASRGRGSYEQYF
>few|-|TRBJ1-4|TRBV5-4
TGTGCCAGCAGCTTGGGGGGCGAGAACGGGGAAAAACTGTTTTTT
CASSLGGENGEKLFF
>-|-|TRBJ2-7|TRBV21-1
TGTGCCAGCGCGGTGACATCTAAATCCTACGAGCAGTACTTC
CASAVTSKSYEQYF
>-|-|TRBJ2-3|TRBV4-3
TGCGCCAGCAGCCAAGATTATCCCGGGCCAGATACGCAGTATTTT
CASSQDYPGPDTQYF
>-|TRBD1|TRBJ1-2|TRBV12-5
TGTGCTAGTGGTAAACCAGGGGGTACGTCTGGCTACACCTTC
CASGKPGGTSGYTF
>-|-|TRBJ2-7|TRBV7-2
TGTGCCAGCAGCTTACCGACAGGATCGGTTACCTACGAGCAGTACTTC
CASSLPTGSVTYEQYF
>-|TRBD2|TRBJ2-3|TRBV5-6
TGTGCCAGCAGCTTGGGAATACTAGCGGGGGCCACAGATACGCAGTATTTT
CASSLGILAGATDTQYF
>once|-|TRBJ1-1|TRBV7-2
TGTGCCAGCAGCAGGGGGTTCACTGAAGCTTTCTTT
CASSRGFTEAFF
>-|-|TRBJ2-3|TRBV7-2
TGTGCCAGCAGCTTAGATACTTTGGCAGATACGCAGTATTTT
CASSLDTLADTQYF
>-|-|TRBJ2-3|TRBV18
TGTGCCAGCTCACCAACAGCGGCTAGCACAGATACGCAGTATTTT
CASSPTAASTDTQYF
>-|TRBD1|TRBJ2-1|TRBV10-3
TGTGCCATCAGTGAGGGACAGGGGGTTTACGATGAGCAGTTCTTC
CAISEGQGVYDEQFF
>-|-|TRBJ1-3|TRBV5-4
TGTGCCAGCAGCTATACCGGGGCCTCTGGAAACACCATATATTTT
CASSYTGASGNTIYF
>-|-|TRBJ1-3|TRBV30
TGTGCCTGGAGTGTAAGGGGAGGGCCTGGAAACACCATATATTTT
CAWSVRGGPGNTIYF
>-|-|TRBJ1-4|TRBV28
TGTGCCAGCAGTTCCAGAGCAACTAATGAAAAACTGTTTTTT
CASSSRATNEKLFF
>-|-|TRBJ2-7|TRBV7-9
TGTGCCAGCAGCTCACAGACAGGAGTCCTCAACGAGCAGTACTTC
CASSSQTGVLNEQYF
>-|TRBD1|TRBJ2-7|TRBV4-3
TGCGCCAGCAGCCAAGAGACGGGACAGCTTTCCGTGCAGTACTTC
CASSQETGQLSVQYF
>-|TRBD1|TRBJ1-1|TRBV7-3
TGTGCCAGCAGCTTAAGGGGACAGCAGAACACTGAAGCTTTCTTT
CASSLRGQQNTEAFF